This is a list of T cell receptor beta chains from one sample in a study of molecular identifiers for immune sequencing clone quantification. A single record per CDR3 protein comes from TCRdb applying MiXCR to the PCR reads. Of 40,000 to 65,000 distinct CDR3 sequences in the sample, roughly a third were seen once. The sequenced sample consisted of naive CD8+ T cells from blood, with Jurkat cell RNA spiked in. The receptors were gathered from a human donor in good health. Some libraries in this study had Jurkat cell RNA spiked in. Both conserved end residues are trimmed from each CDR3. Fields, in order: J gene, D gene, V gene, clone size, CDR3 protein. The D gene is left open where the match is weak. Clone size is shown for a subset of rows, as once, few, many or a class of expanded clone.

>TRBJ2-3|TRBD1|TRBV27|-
ASSSLDRGLTDTQY
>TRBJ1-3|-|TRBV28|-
ATRAPGGGNTIY
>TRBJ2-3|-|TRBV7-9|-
ASSPRHPSTDTQY
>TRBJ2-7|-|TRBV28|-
ASCLGQLYELY
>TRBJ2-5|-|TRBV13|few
ASSLVLRGAYQETQY
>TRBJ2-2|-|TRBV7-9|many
ASSLKTGELF
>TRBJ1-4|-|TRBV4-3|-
ASSQVWGDEKLF
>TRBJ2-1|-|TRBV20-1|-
SASVPSGSSYNEQF
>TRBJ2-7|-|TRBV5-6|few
ASSLGQGMGEQY
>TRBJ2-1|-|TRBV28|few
ASSPVTSYNEQF
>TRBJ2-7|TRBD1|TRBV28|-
ASSSDRGGGYEQY
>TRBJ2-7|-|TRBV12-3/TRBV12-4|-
ASSPWTALKDEQY
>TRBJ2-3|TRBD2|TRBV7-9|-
ASDQGLTDTQY
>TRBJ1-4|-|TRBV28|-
ASSFGADEKLF
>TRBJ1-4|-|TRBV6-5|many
ASSYSGEKLF
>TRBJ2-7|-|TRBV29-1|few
SALTGHEQY
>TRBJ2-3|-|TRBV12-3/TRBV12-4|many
ASSLGGTGTDTQY
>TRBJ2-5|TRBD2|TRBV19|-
ASSSGSYVV
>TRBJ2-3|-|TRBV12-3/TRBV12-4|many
ASSFGGTSTDTQY
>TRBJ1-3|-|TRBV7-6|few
ASSGTDGRSGNTIY
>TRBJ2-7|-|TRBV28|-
ASSFGTSVYEQY
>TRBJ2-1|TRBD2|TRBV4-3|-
ASSQGLAESSYNEQF